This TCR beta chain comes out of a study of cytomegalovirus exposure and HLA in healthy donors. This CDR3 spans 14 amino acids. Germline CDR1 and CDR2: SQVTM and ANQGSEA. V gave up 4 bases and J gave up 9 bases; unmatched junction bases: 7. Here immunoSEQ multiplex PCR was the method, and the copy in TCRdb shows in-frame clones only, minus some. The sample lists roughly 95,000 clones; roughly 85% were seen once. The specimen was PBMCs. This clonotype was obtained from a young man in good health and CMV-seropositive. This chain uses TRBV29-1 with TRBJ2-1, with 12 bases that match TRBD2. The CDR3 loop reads CSVGRTSGVSEQFF. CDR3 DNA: TGCAGCGTTGGTAGGACTAGCGGGGTTAGTGAGCAGTTCTTC.